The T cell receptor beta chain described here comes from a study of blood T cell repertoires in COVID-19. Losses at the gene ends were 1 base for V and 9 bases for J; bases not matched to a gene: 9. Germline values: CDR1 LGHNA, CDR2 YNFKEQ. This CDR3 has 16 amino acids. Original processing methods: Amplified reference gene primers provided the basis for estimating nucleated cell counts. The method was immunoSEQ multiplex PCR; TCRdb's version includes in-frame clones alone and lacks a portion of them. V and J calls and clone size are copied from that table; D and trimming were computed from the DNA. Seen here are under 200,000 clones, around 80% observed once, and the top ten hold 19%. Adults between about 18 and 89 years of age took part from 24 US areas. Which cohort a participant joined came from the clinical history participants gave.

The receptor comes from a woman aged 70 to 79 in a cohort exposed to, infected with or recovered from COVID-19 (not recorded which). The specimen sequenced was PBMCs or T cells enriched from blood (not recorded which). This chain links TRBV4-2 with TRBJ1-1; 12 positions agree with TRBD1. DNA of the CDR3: TGTGCCAGCAGCCAAGTGGGGGACAGGGGGCGCGTGAAAGCTTTCTTT. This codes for CASSQVGDRGRVKAFF.